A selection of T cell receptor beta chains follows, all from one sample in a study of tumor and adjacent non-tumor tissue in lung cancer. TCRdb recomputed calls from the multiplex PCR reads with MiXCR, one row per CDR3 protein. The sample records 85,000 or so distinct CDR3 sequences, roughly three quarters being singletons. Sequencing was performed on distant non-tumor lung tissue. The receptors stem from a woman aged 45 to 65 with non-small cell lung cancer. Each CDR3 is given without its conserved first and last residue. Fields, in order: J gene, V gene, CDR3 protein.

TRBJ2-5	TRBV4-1	ASSQPASGGRETQY
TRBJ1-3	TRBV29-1	SGRDNLTNTVY
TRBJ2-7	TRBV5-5	ASSFGLAGAEQY
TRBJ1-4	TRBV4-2	ASSQDIETGGEKLF
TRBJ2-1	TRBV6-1	VSRSLVPSSYNGQF
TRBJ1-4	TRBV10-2	VSSGLGGTGTLPGKLL
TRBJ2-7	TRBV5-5	AGSLNYLRQGYEQY
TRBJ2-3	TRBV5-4	AGSGLAGVRDTRY
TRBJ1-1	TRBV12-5	ASGLQGRHSEAF
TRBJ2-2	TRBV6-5	ASSRDRGSGELF
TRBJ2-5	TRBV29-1	GVEELSTGEETRY
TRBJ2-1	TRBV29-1	SVLIRGVYNEQF
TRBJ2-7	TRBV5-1	ASSLDGTRGPYEQY
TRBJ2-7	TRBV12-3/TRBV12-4	ASSQSYEQY
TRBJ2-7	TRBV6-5	ARRPPRTASYERY
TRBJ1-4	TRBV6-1	TSSDHLGGTGNEKQF
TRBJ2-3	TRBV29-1	SIDRTDFTDTQY
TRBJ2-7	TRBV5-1	ISSREGGTSSNEQY
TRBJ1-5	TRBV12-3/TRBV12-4	VTSLVDSNQPQH
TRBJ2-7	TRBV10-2	ASSEPSFEQY
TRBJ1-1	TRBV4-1	GSSHRTGSTEAF
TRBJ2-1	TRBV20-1	CVRRREADEQF
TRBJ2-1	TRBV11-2	ASSLEDNDEQV
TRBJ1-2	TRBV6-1	ASSEGPLAPFYGYT
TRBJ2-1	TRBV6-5	ASSYEYSGLAGGPVF
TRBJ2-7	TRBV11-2	TSSLGGSTNGRY
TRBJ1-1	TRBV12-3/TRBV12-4	ASSREVRGMNTEAF
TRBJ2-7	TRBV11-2	ASNLGAYEQN
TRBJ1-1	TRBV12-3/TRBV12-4	AISLGHKNIEAF
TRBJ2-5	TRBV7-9	ATSPPGGQQAIKTQY
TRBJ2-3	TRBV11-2	AGSLGVLTSTATQY
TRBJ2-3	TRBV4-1	VSSHLDGGSTDTQY
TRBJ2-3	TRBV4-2	TSSHTSGGVIGRDTQY
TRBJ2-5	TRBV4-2	ASNQVPGGQETQY
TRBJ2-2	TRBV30	AWSGAATEFRTGELF